This TCR beta chain originates from a study of T-cell memory formation after mild COVID-19. Broader study findings: While clones contracting from day 15 to 85 were balanced between CD4 and CD8, later expanders leaned CD4+.

CDR1 is SGHRS and CDR2 is YFSETQ in the germline V gene. V was cut by 2 bases and J by 4 bases, with 12 bases left in between. The CDR3 has 14 residues. This clonotype was counted between two and nine times. What it recognizes is unknown. Constant-segment primers were used for 5'RACE, and the resulting TCR alpha and TCR beta cDNA libraries carried sample barcodes and UMIs. A single record per CDR3 protein comes from TCRdb applying MiXCR to the 5' RACE reads. The sample lists more than 120,000 distinct CDR3 sequences, approximately 21% occurring once. The receptor was derived from an adult woman who had mild COVID-19 (a few samples of this study predate the infection). Cell type and time point are not known. The sequenced material came from PBMCs or a T cell subset sorted from them (not recorded which). The chain uses TRBV5-1 and TRBJ1-1; D is unresolved. CDR3 protein: CASSLPGVSTEAFF. CDR3 coding DNA: TGCGCCAGCAGCTTACCCGGGGTTAGCACTGAAGCTTTCTTT.